The TCR beta chain described here comes from a study of CD4 T cells in relation to SARS-CoV-2 and coronaviruses. At the level of the study: PBMCs were cultured with antigen for roughly 11 days before TCR beta sequencing.

The unexposed donors gave CD4+ T cells in about 2011-2018, prior to COVID-19. After around nine days of culture, CD4+ T cells were isolated. Cells permitting, SARS-CoV-2 S/N and four cold-coronavirus spikes were tested on unexposed-donor CD4+ T cells. Details on this clone: Antigen: not known.

The germline V gene has CDR1 MNHNS and CDR2 SASEGT. V lost 3 bases to trimming and J lost 1 base; unmatched junction nucleotides: 3. The CDR3 totals 15 residues. Study-level findings and limits: In approximately 71% of donors, memory CD4+ clonotypes crossrecognized SARS-CoV-2 and at least one common cold coronavirus spike.

Profiling relied on immunoSEQ multiplex PCR, and the TCRdb table lists in-frame clones only, not all of them. The repertoire has some 23,000 clones, around 80% of them found once; the top ten carry approximately 13%. The sample taken for sequencing was CD4+ T cells from PBMCs, cultured in vitro. The V call is TRBV6-1, the J call TRBJ1-2, with 9 positions matching TRBD1. This sequence originates from a human donor in good health. Here the CDR3 reads CASSDPGQGNYGYTF. The CDR3 DNA is TGTGCCAGCAGTGACCCGGGACAGGGTAACTATGGCTACACCTTC.